This T cell receptor (beta chain) was profiled in a study of cytomegalovirus exposure and HLA in healthy donors. Germline V gives CDR1 LGHNT, CDR2 FRNRAP. V lost 0 bases, J lost 2 bases, and 19 bases lay in between. The length of the CDR3 is 19 residues. As concerns this clone: Its specificity is not known.

A multiplex PCR was run with 60 Vbeta primers and 13 Jbeta primers. TCRdb's table, derived via immunoSEQ multiplex PCR, lists solely in-frame clones and lacks some. This table lists under 200,000 clones. Points from the study as a whole: Most CMV-associated TCR beta chains were later found to appear HLA-restricted. Confirmation in vitro established that a few CMV-associated chains were specific for CMV antigens.

Sequenced sample: PBMCs. This chain uses TRBV12-5 with TRBJ2-2; a weak D match, TRBD1 (6 bases). This receptor was taken from a man aged 25-40 years in good health and CMV-seronegative. The CDR3 spells CASGLVLGTSLGNTGELFF. Written as DNA, the CDR3 is TGTGCTAGTGGTTTGGTACTCGGGACAAGCCTCGGAAACACCGGGGAGCTGTTTTTT.